A single sample gave rise to the 8 T cell receptor beta chains below, sequenced in a study of T cells in Graves' hyperthyroidism and ophthalmopathy. The investigators amplified TCR beta CDR3 regions from RNA transcripts. The HTBI set primed first-round TCR CDR3 RT-PCR. MiXCR was run by TCRdb on the multiplex PCR reads, yielding one entry per CDR3 protein. Among some 560,000 distinct CDR3 sequences listed, around a sixth were seen once. Sequencing was performed on blood. Source of these receptors: a woman under 40 with Graves' hyperthyroidism.

This clonotype came up many times. The J gene is TRBJ1-2, the V gene TRBV2; the D gene is possibly TRBD1 (6 bases). V was cut by 2 bases and J by 2 bases, with 9 bases left in between. From germline, CDR1 is SNHLY and CDR2 FYNNEI. The CDR3 covers 14 residues. The CDR3 loop is CASSEQGPNYGYTF. CDR3 nucleotides: TGTGCCAGCAGTGAACAGGGGCCAAACTATGGCTACACCTTC. The complete variable domain, with remaining parts taken from reference TRBV2 and TRBJ1-2, reads EPEVTQTPSHQVTQMGQEVILRCVPISNHLYFYWYRQILGQKVEFLVSFYNNEISEKSEIFDDQFSVERPDGSNFTLKIRSTKLEDSAMYFCASSEQGPNYGYTFGSGTRLTVV.

This sequence joins TRBV6-1 and TRBJ2-2; the match to TRBD2 covers 14 bases. The V and J ends lost 6 bases and 6 bases, in that order; junction bases with no gene match: 9. CDR1 and CDR2 (germline): MNHNS, SASEGT. The CDR3 totals 17 residues. The CDR3 nucleotides are TGTGCCAGCAGAGCCCCGACTAGCGGGAGGGCCTCCGGGGAGCTGTTTTTT. Translation gives CASRAPTSGRASGELFF.

J is TRBJ2-7 and V is TRBV7-2, with 9 bases matching TRBD1. The CDR3 is 14 residues long. After removal of 4 bases from V and 1 base from J, the junction contained 2 bases not matched to a gene. Germline V CDR1 and CDR2: SGHTA, FQGNSA. In nucleotides, the CDR3 is TGTGCCAGCAGCTGGGACAGGGAGTCCTACGAGCAGTACTTC. Its protein product is CASSWDRESYEQYF.

In this sample, this clonotype turned up once. Since a much larger clone is just one base distant, this may be a read error. This chain joins TRBV7-2 and TRBJ2-5; D is undetermined. The CDR3 sequence is 14 residues long. In germline, CDR1 is SGHTA, CDR2 FQGNSA. The CDR3: CVSSLNDIQETQYF. The CDR3 DNA follows: TGTGTCAGCAGCTTAAACGACATTCAAGAGACCCAGTACTTC. The full variable domain, completed using reference TRBV7-2 and TRBJ2-5, is GAGVSQSPSNKVTEKGKDVELRCDPISGHTALYWYRQSLGQGLEFLIYFQGNSAPDKSGLPSDRFSAERTGGSVSTLTIQRTQQEDSAVYLCVSSLNDIQETQYFGPGTRLLVL.

This clonotype occurred once. The V gene is TRBV5-1, the J gene TRBJ1-6; the D gene is possibly TRBD1 (5 bases). Trimming removed 3 bases from V and 6 bases from J, with 13 bases in between. The germline V gene has CDR1 SGHRS and CDR2 YFSETQ. The CDR3 sequence is 15 residues long. This chain's CDR3 is CASSSGTAGNSPLHF. The CDR3 DNA is TGCGCCAGCAGCTCGGGGACGGCGGGTAATTCACCCCTCCACTTT.

This clonotype was seen more than once but under ten times. The missing conserved phenylalanine or tryptophan at the end of this CDR3 makes a read error likely. The chain recombines TRBV4-3 with TRBJ1-5, with TRBD1 as a possible D gene (5 bases). Trimming removed 1 base at V and 6 bases at J, with 13 bases between. The CDR3 consists of 15 residues. Germline V gene data show CDR1 as LGHNA and CDR2 as YSLEER. CDR3 sequence reads: CASSQAWQGGQPQHL. The CDR3 nucleotides are TGCGCCAGCAGCCAAGCATGGCAGGGAGGTCAGCCCCAGCATCTT.

This clonotype was detected a few times. The chain recombines TRBV19 with TRBJ2-7; D uncertain. V shed 2 bases and J shed 6 bases, with 14 bases lying between them. The germline gives CDR1 LNHDA, CDR2 SQIVND (reference sequence). There are 14 residues in the CDR3. CDR3 protein: CASSIPSRPAEQYF. The CDR3 DNA reads as TGTGCCAGTAGTATACCCAGCCGGCCAGCCGAGCAGTACTTC.

The sample holds a few counts of this clonotype. The V and J genes are TRBV5-1 and TRBJ2-6; no clear D. CDR1 is SGHRS, CDR2 YFSETQ, per germline. There are 15 residues in the CDR3. Trimming pared 7 bases from V and 1 base from J, leaving 12 bases between. The CDR3 spells CASGPLSSGANVLTF. The CDR3 nucleotides are TGCGCCAGCGGCCCCCTTAGTTCTGGGGCCAACGTCCTGACTTTC. Filled out from reference TRBV5-1 and TRBJ2-6, the complete variable domain reads KAGVTQTPRYLIKTRGQQVTLSCSPISGHRSVSWYQQTPGQGLQFLFEYFSETQRNKGNFPGRFSGRQFSNSRSEMNVSTLELGDSALYLCASGPLSSGANVLTFGAGSRLTVL.